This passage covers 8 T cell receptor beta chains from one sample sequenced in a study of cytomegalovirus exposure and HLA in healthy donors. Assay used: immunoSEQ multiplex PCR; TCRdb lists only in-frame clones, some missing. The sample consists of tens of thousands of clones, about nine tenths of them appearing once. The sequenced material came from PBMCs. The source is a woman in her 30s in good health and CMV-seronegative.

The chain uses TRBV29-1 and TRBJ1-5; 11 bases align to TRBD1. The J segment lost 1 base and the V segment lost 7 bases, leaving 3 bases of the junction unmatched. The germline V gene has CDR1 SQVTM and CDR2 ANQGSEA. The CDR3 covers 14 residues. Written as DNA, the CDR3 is TGCAGCGCAGGACAGGGGGCAAGCAATCAGCCCCAGCATTTT. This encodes CSAGQGASNQPQHF.

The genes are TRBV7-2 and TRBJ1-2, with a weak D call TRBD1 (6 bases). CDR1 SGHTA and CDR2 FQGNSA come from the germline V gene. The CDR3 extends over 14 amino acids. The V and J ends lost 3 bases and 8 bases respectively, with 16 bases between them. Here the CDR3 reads CASSFPGAAAGYTF. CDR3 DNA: TGTGCCAGCAGCTTCCCAGGGGCAGCAGCGGGCTACACCTTC.

The CDR3 spells CASSPFGGRSGSNQPQHF. For the CDR3, the DNA is TGTGCCAGCTCACCATTCGGGGGGCGGTCGGGTAGCAATCAGCCCCAGCATTTT. The V call is TRBV18, the J call TRBJ1-5, with D perhaps matching TRBD1 (6 bases). Between the trimmed V and J ends, which lost 2 bases and 0 bases, there was a span of 17 bases. Germline assignment: CDR1 KGHSH and CDR2 LQKENI. This CDR3 comprises 18 residues. Supplemented by reference TRBV18 and TRBJ1-5, the full variable domain reads NAGVMQNPRHLVRRRGQEARLRCSPMKGHSHVYWYRQLPEEGLKFMVYLQKENIIDESGMPKERFSAEFPKEGPSILRIQQVVRGDSAAYFCASSPFGGRSGSNQPQHFGDGTRLSIL.

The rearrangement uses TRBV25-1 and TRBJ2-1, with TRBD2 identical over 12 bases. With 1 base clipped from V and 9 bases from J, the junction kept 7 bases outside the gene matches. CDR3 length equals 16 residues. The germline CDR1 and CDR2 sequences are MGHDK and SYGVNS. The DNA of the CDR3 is TGTGCCAGCAGTGAATGGGGGACTAGCGGGCTAAGTGAGCAGTTCTTC. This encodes CASSEWGTSGLSEQFF.

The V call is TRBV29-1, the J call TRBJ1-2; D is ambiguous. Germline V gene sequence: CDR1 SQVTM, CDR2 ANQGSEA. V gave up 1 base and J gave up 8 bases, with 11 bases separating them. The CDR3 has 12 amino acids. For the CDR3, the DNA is TGCAGCGTTGAAGTTGGTGGTCGGGGCTACACCTTC. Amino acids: CSVEVGGRGYTF.

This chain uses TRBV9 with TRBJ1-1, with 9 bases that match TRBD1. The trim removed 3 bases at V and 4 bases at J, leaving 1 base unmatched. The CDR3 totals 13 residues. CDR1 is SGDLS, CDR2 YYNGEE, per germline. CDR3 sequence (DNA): TGTGCCAGCAGCGCGACAGGGGGCACTGAAGCTTTCTTT. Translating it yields CASSATGGTEAFF.

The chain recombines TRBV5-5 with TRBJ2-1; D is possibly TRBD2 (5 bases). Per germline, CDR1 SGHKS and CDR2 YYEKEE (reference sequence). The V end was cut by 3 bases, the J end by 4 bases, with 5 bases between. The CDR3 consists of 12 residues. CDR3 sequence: CASSSGYNEQFF. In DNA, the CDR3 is TGTGCCAGCAGCTCGGGGTACAATGAGCAGTTCTTC.

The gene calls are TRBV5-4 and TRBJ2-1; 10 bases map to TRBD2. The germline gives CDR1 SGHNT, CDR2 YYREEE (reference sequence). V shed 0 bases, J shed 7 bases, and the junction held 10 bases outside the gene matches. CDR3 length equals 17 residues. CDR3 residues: CASSLGALAGVKNEQFF. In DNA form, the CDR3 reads TGTGCCAGCAGCTTGGGGGCCCTAGCGGGAGTGAAGAATGAGCAGTTCTTC.